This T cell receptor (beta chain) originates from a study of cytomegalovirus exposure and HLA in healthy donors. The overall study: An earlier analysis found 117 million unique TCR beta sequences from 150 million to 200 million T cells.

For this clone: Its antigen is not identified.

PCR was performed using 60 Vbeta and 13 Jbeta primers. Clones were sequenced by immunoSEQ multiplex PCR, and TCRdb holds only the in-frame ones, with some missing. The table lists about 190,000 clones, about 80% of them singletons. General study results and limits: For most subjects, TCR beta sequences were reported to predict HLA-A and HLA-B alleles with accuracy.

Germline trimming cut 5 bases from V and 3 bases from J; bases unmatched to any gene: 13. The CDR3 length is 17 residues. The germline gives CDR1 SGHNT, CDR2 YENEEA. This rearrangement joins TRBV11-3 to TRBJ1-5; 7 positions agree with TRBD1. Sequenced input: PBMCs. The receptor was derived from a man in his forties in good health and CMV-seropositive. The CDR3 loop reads CASSHLGRQGNNQPQHF. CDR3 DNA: TGTGCCAGCAGCCACCTAGGCCGACAGGGTAACAATCAGCCCCAGCATTTT.